This T cell receptor (beta chain) was retrieved from a study of neoadjuvant nivolumab and ipilimumab in lung cancer (dated by TCRdb to the early 2020s). The study in broad terms: Nivolumab was administered intravenously at 3 mg/kg on days 1, 15 and 29, and in the combination arm ipilimumab 1 mg/kg was added on day 1 only. The major pathologic response (MPR) rate in the intention-to-treat population in each study arm was designated as the primary trial endpoint. A total of 40 to 45 patients with operable NSCLC were treated in the trial, with around 23 randomized to nivolumab monotherapy and about 21 randomized to nivolumab plus ipilimumab. TCR repertoires in pretherapy (baseline) peripheral blood were compared with TCR repertoires in tumors resected at surgery after neoadjuvant immune checkpoint blockade. Matched pretherapy and resected tumor pairs were analyzed from seven patients, of whom four had been treated with nivolumab and three with nivolumab plus ipilimumab. Results and caveats for the whole study, not just this receptor: No significant correlation was found between TCR clonality and pathologic tumor regression, and only a single major-pathologic-response sample was available for the analysis of TCR clonality versus pathologic tumor regression. Compared with tumor-adjacent uninvolved lung, resected tumors had greater TCR richness and clonality, and increases showed up in more of the dual-therapy-treated tumors. A small number of samples was subjected to TCR sequencing. From pretherapy to surgery, increases in tumor T-cell richness and clonality were observed in three of three dual-therapy tumors but in only two of four nivolumab-treated tumors. TCR richness in pretherapy blood showed a positive correlation with richness in tumors resected after neoadjuvant therapy (Spearman R of about 0.82).

The label giving this sample's time point can be read as: at surgical resection after neoadjuvant nivolumab +/- ipilimumab. Samples were obtained from the phase 2 randomized NEOSTAR trial, in which neoadjuvant nivolumab or nivolumab plus ipilimumab followed by surgery was tested in operable NSCLC. Based on the germline V gene (reference sequence), the CDR1 and CDR2 sequences are MNHNY and SVGAGI. Trimming takes 6 bases from V and 8 bases from J, and the germline ends sit 20 bases apart. The CDR3 runs 15 residues from the cysteine to the phenylalanine. Only the CDR3 portion is preserved as DNA: 45 bases, with reading frame beginning at the first base. The method behind the library was the immunoSEQ multiplex PCR assay. For the original study's pipeline: Repertoires were summarized by richness and clonality, and significantly expanded and contracted clones were identified between pre- and post-therapy samples. Held by TCRdb, this immuneACCESS table contains in-frame sequences only and omits some clones. Under half of the omission traces to an unresolved V gene where checked; the cause of the rest is unknown. V and J calls and clone size are as listed in that table; D and trimming were resolved from the DNA. The sample records tens of thousands of clones, approximately 90% of which are singletons. Of the sample, almost 5% falls within the top ten clones.

Details on this clone: Its binding antigen is unknown. No base quality values were provided; no much bigger clone lies one nucleotide off.

This sample comprised peripheral blood, obtained after neoadjuvant nivolumab, alone or with ipilimumab, at or shortly before surgery. Recombination joined TRBV6-6 with TRBJ1-3; TRBD1 is a weak D gene call, 5 bases matching. The clonotype was recovered from an adult with non-small cell lung cancer. The DNA sequence is TGTGCCAGCAGCCCCCGGGGCAGGGTAGGGGACACCATATATTTT. Translated, it reads CASSPRGRVGDTIYF.